One sample yielded the 30 T cell receptor beta chains listed below, sequenced in a study of PD-L1 blockade in urothelial cancer. Here immunoSEQ multiplex PCR was the method, and the copy in TCRdb shows in-frame clones only, minus some. The sample lists about 52,000 clones, roughly four fifths occurring once. Time point here: pretreatment peripheral blood. Sequenced here: PBMCs, sampled around atezolizumab (anti-PD-L1) treatment. These TCRs come from an older man with urothelial cancer.

The V and J genes are TRBV5-1 and TRBJ1-4; 8 nucleotides agree with TRBD1. The V segment lost 3 bases and the J segment 5 bases; nucleotides outside the gene matches: 15. Germline CDR1 is SGHRS and CDR2 is YFSETQ. The CDR3 totals 18 residues. CDR3 nucleotide sequence: TGCGCCAGCAGCTGGGCGGGATTTACAGGACAGGGAAATGAAAAACTGTTTTTT. Translated, it gives CASSWAGFTGQGNEKLFF.

CDR3 amino acids: CASSPGQGAIDGYTF. The CDR3 DNA is TGTGCCAGCAGCCCGGGACAGGGAGCGATAGATGGCTACACCTTC. The chain recombines TRBV7-9 with TRBJ1-2; TRBD1 aligns across 9 bases. J lost 6 bases, V lost 5 bases, and 10 bases had no gene match. Germline V CDR1 and CDR2: SEHNR, FQNEAQ (reference sequence). The CDR3 covers 15 residues. The full variable domain, in which reference TRBV7-9 and TRBJ1-2 provide the parts outside the CDR3, is DTGVSQNPRHKITKRGQNVTFRCDPISEHNRLYWYRQTLGQGPEFLTYFQNEAQLEKSRLLSDRFSAERPKGSFSTLEIQRTEQGDSAMYLCASSPGQGAIDGYTFGSGTRLTVV.

V usage is TRBV5-1 and J usage is TRBJ1-4; D is uncertain. The CDR3 is 16 residues long. V dropped 4 bases and J dropped 8 bases, with 21 bases sitting between them. The germline gives CDR1 SGHRS, CDR2 YFSETQ. The CDR3 DNA sequence: TGCGCCAGCAGCCTGGCGCCTTCCGGGGTCGGGGAAAAACTGTTTTTT. Translated: CASSLAPSGVGEKLFF. Filled out from reference TRBV5-1 and TRBJ1-4, the complete variable domain reads KAGVTQTPRYLIKTRGQQVTLSCSPISGHRSVSWYQQTPGQGLQFLFEYFSETQRNKGNFPGRFSGRQFSNSRSEMNVSTLELGDSALYLCASSLAPSGVGEKLFFGSGTQLSVL.

A single count supports this clone. The CDR3 sequence is CASSPRLTEAFF. In nucleotides, the CDR3 is TGTGCCAGCAGTCCGAGACTGACTGAAGCTTTCTTT. The rearrangement uses TRBV28 and TRBJ1-1, with unresolved D. V was cut by 5 bases and J by 5 bases, with 9 bases left in between. This CDR3 is 12 amino acids long. Germline CDR1 and CDR2: MDHEN and SYDVKM.

This chain connects TRBV9 to TRBJ1-6; D gene unclear. This CDR3 has 12 residues. Trimming removed 3 bases from V and 7 bases from J, with 5 bases in between. The germline gives CDR1 SGDLS, CDR2 YYNGEE. The CDR3 nucleotides are TGTGCCAGCAGCGCCCTAAATTCACCCCTCCACTTT. It translates to CASSALNSPLHF.

The chain links TRBV6-5 to TRBJ1-2; 9 nucleotides match TRBD1. The J segment lost 6 bases and the V segment lost 0 bases, leaving 8 bases of the junction unmatched. This CDR3 spans 16 amino acids. CDR1 and CDR2 from the germline V gene are MNHEY and SVGAGI. Here the CDR3 reads CASSYSKWDREDGYTF. CDR3 in DNA: TGTGCCAGCAGTTACTCAAAATGGGACAGGGAAGATGGCTACACCTTC.

This rearrangement joins TRBV5-4 to TRBJ2-7, with TRBD1 identical over 7 bases. The junction had 4 bases not matched to a gene; V was cut back by 4 bases and J by 3 bases. CDR3 length: 13 residues. Germline CDR1 reads SGHNT; CDR2 reads YYREEE (reference sequence). As DNA, the CDR3 is TGTGCCAGCAGCCCGGACAGGAGCTACGAGCAGTACTTC. Its protein product is CASSPDRSYEQYF.

This sequence joins TRBV2 and TRBJ2-7, with D possibly matching TRBD1 (5 bases). From germline, CDR1 is SNHLY and CDR2 FYNNEI. The CDR3 consists of 14 residues. The V and J ends lost 3 bases and 9 bases respectively, with 18 bases between them. The DNA for the CDR3 is TGTGCCAGCAGTGAGTCCAGGGTTATAGGAGCGCAGTACTTC. Protein sequence: CASSESRVIGAQYF.

The rearrangement links TRBV7-2 to TRBJ2-7; D possibly corresponds to TRBD1 (5 bases). V was clipped by 3 bases and J by 0 bases, with 9 bases between them. This CDR3 is 14 amino acids long. Germline loops: CDR1 SGHTA, CDR2 FQGNSA. The CDR3 is CASSFSGFSYEQYF. The DNA of the CDR3 is TGTGCCAGCAGCTTTTCAGGGTTCTCCTACGAGCAGTACTTC.

This clone came up once. This rearrangement joins TRBV7-2 to TRBJ2-1; TRBD2 might be the D (5 bases). V was trimmed by 1 base and J by 7 bases, leaving 17 bases between them. Germline lookup yields CDR1 SGHTA and CDR2 FQGNSA. CDR3 length: 16 amino acids. The CDR3 is CASSLEPQGSGNEQFF. The CDR3 nucleotides read TGTGCCAGCAGCTTAGAGCCCCAAGGCAGCGGAAATGAGCAGTTCTTC.

V is TRBV11-2 and J is TRBJ2-2; 10 positions agree with TRBD1. CDR1 SGHAT and CDR2 FQNNGV come from the germline V gene. The CDR3 is 16 amino acids. J gave up 3 bases and V 5 bases, and 6 bases lay outside the gene matches. CDR3 DNA: TGTGCCAGCAGCAGACAGGGACAGGGGTACACCGGGGAGCTGTTTTTT. Translated: CASSRQGQGYTGELFF. The variable domain in full, completed from reference TRBV11-2 and TRBJ2-2, reads EAGVAQSPRYKIIEKRQSVAFWCNPISGHATLYWYQQILGQGPKLLIQFQNNGVVDDSQLPKDRFSAERLKGVDSTLKIQPAKLEDSAVYLCASSRQGQGYTGELFFGEGSRLTVL.

The chain is built from TRBV18 and TRBJ2-1, with D perhaps matching TRBD1 (5 bases). Germline V gene data show CDR1 as KGHSH and CDR2 as LQKENI. V dropped 3 bases and J dropped 1 base, with 10 bases sitting between them. The CDR3 contains 15 residues. CDR3 nucleotides: TGTGCCAGCTCACCCAGGTCAGGGTCCTACAATGAGCAGTTCTTC. It yields the protein CASSPRSGSYNEQFF.

This clone was counted between two and nine times. This chain joins TRBV7-8 and TRBJ1-2; 9 nucleotides agree with TRBD1. The germline gives CDR1 SGHVS, CDR2 FQNEAQ. The CDR3 is 14 residues long. J gave up 2 bases and V 4 bases, and 2 bases lay outside the gene matches. CDR3 region: CASSSTGGNYGYTF. For the CDR3, the DNA is TGTGCCAGCAGCTCTACAGGGGGCAACTATGGCTACACCTTC.

The chain uses TRBV4-3 and TRBJ2-6, with TRBD2 matching over 10 bases. V was clipped by 0 bases and J by 2 bases; unmatched bases: 7. This CDR3 has 19 amino acids. Germline lookup yields CDR1 LGHNA and CDR2 YSLEER. The CDR3 DNA reads as TGCGCCAGCAGCCAAGATCGTTCAGCGGGGGGGCCTGGGGCCAACGTCCTGACTTTC. It yields the protein CASSQDRSAGGPGANVLTF.

The genes are TRBV7-9 and TRBJ2-3, with D tentatively TRBD2 (6 bases). The CDR3 contains 14 residues. CDR1 and CDR2 from the germline V gene are SEHNR and FQNEAQ (reference sequence). Deletions cut 11 bases from V and 0 bases from J, with 15 bases between. The CDR3 bases are TGTGCCGCGTACTTGCGGGGCAGCACAGATACGCAGTATTTT. This encodes CAAYLRGSTDTQYF. The variable domain in full, with the rest retrieved from reference TRBV7-9 and TRBJ2-3, is DTGVSQNPRHKITKRGQNVTFRCDPISEHNRLYWYRQTLGQGPEFLTYFQNEAQLEKSRLLSDRFSAERPKGSFSTLEIQRTEQGDSAMYLCAAYLRGSTDTQYFGPGTRLTVL.

The chain joins TRBV13 to TRBJ1-1, with a weak D call TRBD1 (5 bases). CDR1 and CDR2 from the germline V gene are PRHDT and FYEKMQ (reference sequence). The CDR3 covers 16 residues. V lost 5 bases to trimming and J lost 3 bases, with 19 bases between them. CDR3 in DNA: TGTGCCAGCAGCCCCAGCCAAGGTAAGGGGTACACTGAAGCTTTCTTT. Translation gives CASSPSQGKGYTEAFF.

V gene TRBV19 combines with J gene TRBJ1-1, with 7 bases fitting TRBD1. J was trimmed by 5 bases and V by 3 bases; bases with no gene match: 18. CDR1 and CDR2 from the germline V gene are LNHDA and SQIVND (reference sequence). The CDR3 totals 18 residues. For the CDR3, the DNA is TGTGCCAGTAGTATTAACCTTCGGACAGGCGTAGGGGAAACTGAAGCTTTCTTT. Translated, it gives CASSINLRTGVGETEAFF.

This clone was observed many times. The chain has TRBV14 and TRBJ2-7; D perhaps matches TRBD1 (5 bases). V was trimmed by 4 bases and J by 2 bases, leaving 15 bases between them. The CDR3 spans 15 residues. The germline V gene encodes CDR1 SGHDN and CDR2 FVKESK. CDR3 loop: CASSLRVARPYEQYF. In DNA, the CDR3 is TGTGCCAGCAGCCTCAGGGTCGCTCGTCCCTACGAGCAGTACTTC.

The V gene is TRBV19, the J gene TRBJ2-7; the D gene is possibly TRBD2 (5 bases). Trimming removed 9 bases at V and 1 base at J, with 19 bases between. The CDR3 length is 15 residues. CDR1 and CDR2 (germline): LNHDA, SQIVND (reference sequence). In DNA, the CDR3 is TGTGCCAGCGCACTACGAAATACGGGGTCCTACGAGCAGTACTTC. It codes for CASALRNTGSYEQYF.

The V and J genes are TRBV7-2 and TRBJ1-5; D ambiguous. CDR1 is SGHTA and CDR2 is FQGNSA in the germline V gene. The length of the CDR3 is 15 residues. Deletions cut 1 base from V and 4 bases from J, with 11 bases between. This chain's CDR3 is CASSLGGFGNQPQHF. CDR3 nucleotides: TGTGCCAGCAGCTTAGGAGGGTTTGGGAATCAGCCCCAGCATTTT.

The rearrangement uses TRBV5-6 and TRBJ2-2, with D perhaps matching TRBD2 (5 bases). The CDR3 has 14 residues. Germline assignment: CDR1 SGHDT and CDR2 YYEEEE. Trimming removed 4 bases from V and 4 bases from J, with 11 bases in between. The CDR3 sequence: CASSRGLVTGELFF. For the CDR3, the DNA is TGTGCCAGCAGCCGTGGACTTGTCACCGGGGAGCTGTTTTTT. The variable domain in full, completed from reference TRBV5-6 and TRBJ2-2, reads DAGVTQSPTHLIKTRGQQVTLRCSPKSGHDTVSWYQQALGQGPQFIFQYYEEEERQRGNFPDRFSGHQFPNYSSELNVNALLLGDSALYLCASSRGLVTGELFFGEGSRLTVL.

This clone was detected only once. This chain links TRBV5-3 with TRBJ1-5, with 10 bases fitting TRBD1. TRBV5-3 is an ORF; its function is uncertain. The CDR3 extends over 15 amino acids. V lost 4 bases, J lost 5 bases, and 6 bases stayed unmatched. The chain's CDR3 is CARSRDRGPHQPQHF. CDR3 bases: TGTGCCAGAAGCAGGGACAGGGGCCCCCATCAGCCCCAGCATTTT.

J is TRBJ1-2 and V is TRBV7-9; a possible D gene is TRBD1 (6 bases). The CDR3 sequence is 15 residues long. The V end was cut by 5 bases, the J end by 0 bases, with 13 bases between. CDR1 is SEHNR and CDR2 is FQNEAQ in the germline V gene (reference sequence). The CDR3: CASSTRQVANYGYTF. Written as DNA, the CDR3 is TGTGCCAGCAGCACCCGACAGGTCGCTAACTATGGCTACACCTTC.

This clone occurred a few times. The chain couples TRBV7-2 to TRBJ1-6; D not certain. CDR1 is SGHTA, CDR2 FQGNSA, per germline. V was clipped by 5 bases and J by 7 bases, with 9 bases between them. The CDR3 loop spans 13 amino acids. CDR3: CASSQLGNSPLHF. As DNA, the CDR3 is TGTGCCAGCAGCCAACTAGGGAATTCACCCCTCCACTTT.

V usage is TRBV29-1 and J usage is TRBJ2-7; weak D call: TRBD1 (6 bases). CDR3 length equals 13 residues. The germline gives CDR1 SQVTM, CDR2 ANQGSEA. V was cut by 4 bases and J by 7 bases, with 17 bases left in between. This CDR3 is CSVGAGALDEQYF. As DNA, the CDR3 is TGCAGCGTTGGGGCAGGGGCGCTGGATGAGCAGTACTTC.

The V gene is TRBV7-9, the J gene TRBJ2-3; no clear D. Germline V gene lookup returns CDR1 SEHNR and CDR2 FQNEAQ (reference sequence). This CDR3 has 14 residues. The V end was cut by 5 bases, the J end by 2 bases, with 11 bases between. The CDR3 DNA sequence: TGTGCCAGCAGCCCGAGTTCGGTCACAGATACGCAGTATTTT. This encodes CASSPSSVTDTQYF.

The rearrangement uses TRBV7-2 and TRBJ2-1; no clear D gene. Trimming took 5 bases from V and 14 from J, leaving 19 bases between them. Germline CDR1 and CDR2: SGHTA and FQGNSA. The CDR3 runs 13 residues. For the CDR3, the DNA is TGTGCCAGCAGCCTAACCTTTCTCGGTGTGAAGTTCTTC. Translated, it gives CASSLTFLGVKFF.

This sequence joins TRBV4-1 and TRBJ1-3; no clear D gene. CDR1 and CDR2 (germline): MGHRA, YSYEKL. The CDR3 covers 14 residues. Trimming pared 3 bases from V and 11 bases from J, leaving 17 bases between. DNA for the CDR3: TGCGCCAGCAGCCACCCAGGCATGGTGAATGCCATATATTTT. Translating it yields CASSHPGMVNAIYF.

The rearrangement joins TRBV5-6 to TRBJ1-5; 9 bases align to TRBD1. The CDR3 extends over 14 amino acids. The J segment lost 5 bases and the V segment lost 0 bases, leaving 0 bases of the junction unmatched. Germline CDR1 and CDR2: SGHDT and YYEEEE. The CDR3 coding sequence is TGTGCCAGCAGCTTGGGGGACAGGGATCAGCCCCAGCATTTT. Translated, it gives CASSLGDRDQPQHF.

This clone was observed a handful of times. This chain uses TRBV4-3 with TRBJ2-3; TRBD1 might be the D (6 bases). Germline CDR1 is LGHNA and CDR2 is YSLEER. Trimming removed 0 bases at V and 7 bases at J, with 23 bases between. The CDR3 runs 18 residues. This CDR3 reads CASSQDAPGTYLGNTQYF. Written as DNA, the CDR3 is TGCGCCAGCAGCCAAGACGCCCCCGGGACATATCTTGGCAATACGCAGTATTTT.